A single T cell receptor beta chain is shown here with its context. The antigen is unknown. CDR1 is MNHEY and CDR2 is SVGAGI in the germline V gene. The CDR3 runs 14 residues. Trimming took 6 bases from V and 1 from J, leaving 10 bases between them. The sample belongs to a study of cytomegalovirus exposure and HLA in healthy donors. Study-level points and caveats: Most TCR sequences were rare, but some public TCRs occurred in many donors.

The method was immunoSEQ multiplex PCR; TCRdb's version includes in-frame clones alone and lacks a portion of them. This sample has about 98,000 clones, with 70% to 90% found just once. This sequence was found in a woman aged 25 to 39 in good health and CMV-seronegative. The chain joins TRBV6-5 to TRBJ1-5; D not certain. Sequences were obtained from PBMCs. The DNA of the CDR3 is TGTGCCAGCAGGCGGGAGGGAAGCAATCAGCCCCAGCATTTT. Its translation is CASRREGSNQPQHF.